This T cell receptor (beta chain) was retrieved from a study of T-cell memory formation after mild COVID-19 (dated by TCRdb to the early 2020s). For the wider study: TCR sequence clusters from the two donors were found to be largely donor specific. In a couple of donors, T-cell clones that expanded and contracted after mild COVID-19 were tracked by sequencing TCRalpha and TCRbeta repertoires over time. Two young, previously healthy adult volunteers, one female and one male, were included in the cohort. What the work shows at the level of the full study, not this receptor alone: Some responding clones were detected in pre-infection memory, suggesting pre-existing cross-reactive memory T cells joined the SARS-CoV-2 response. Contracting CD4+ clones were located mainly in the CM and EM memory subsets, whereas CD8+ clones were found to be enriched in EMRA. SARS-CoV-2 specificity was not confirmed for the second-wave clones peaking on day 37. From day 15 to 85, contracting clones showed balanced CD4/CD8 phenotypes, whereas a second wave of clones that expanded from day 15 to 37 leaned towards CD4+. Only a couple of mild cases were covered in the study, and larger cohorts including severe cases with pre-infection samples were considered necessary.

The sequencer listed for this sample is Illumina NovaSeq 6000. TCRalpha and TCRbeta cDNA libraries were constructed by 5'RACE with constant-segment primers, with sample barcodes and unique molecular identifiers being introduced. RNA was extracted from every sample with Trizol reagent. The libraries were amplified in two PCR steps, and the second step added a second sample barcode and Illumina TruSeq adapters. Libraries were sequenced on an Illumina NovaSeq with 2 x 150 bp paired-end reads. As for the original processing: Demultiplexing of reads and collapsing into UMI-guided consensus sequences were performed with migec v1.2.7. Using mixcr v2.1.11, the UMI consensuses were aligned to TRA and TRB V and J templates and assembled into clonotypes. A clonotype was counted as expanded or contracted only if both edgeR and NoisET called the change significant, with noise models trained on biological replicates. For edgeR calls, the cutoffs were a false discovery rate-adjusted p below 0.01 and a log2 fold-change threshold of 1. As an exploratory analysis of dynamics, max-normalized trajectories of the 1000 most abundant clonotypes were examined with PCA combined with hierarchical clustering. Separately sequenced CD4+ and CD8+ repertoires were used to assign a CD4 or CD8 phenotype to each responding clone. TCRdb ran its own pipeline on the public reads, namely fastp trimming at Q25 and MiXCR clone calling, and kept in-frame beta chains. Rows matching on CDR3 protein sequence are summarized as one entry with the most common DNA and genes. The V and J calls follow TCRdb's processing rather than the paper's. Across this sample there are about 170,000 distinct CDR3 sequences, with 10% to 15% seen only once. The ten largest clones capture approximately 3.4% of the sample.

V and J are truncated by 7 bases and 6 bases respectively, leaving an intervening sequence of 12 bases. Sequences MNHEY (CDR1) and SVGEGT (CDR2) are obtained from the germline V gene. CDR3 length: 12 amino acids, cysteine to phenylalanine. Just CDR3 DNA is preserved here, 36 bases in frame from base 1. Ficoll-Paque density gradient centrifugation was used to isolate PBMCs. This clonotype was seen ten or more times. Its specific antigen is unknown. The sample holds no much larger clone one base away, and base qualities are not on file. This TCR came from a man between 18 and 29 years old who had mild COVID-19 (a few samples of this study predate the infection). The sample titles of this study are shuffled in the database, so cell type and time point are left out; the donor was told from shared clones. The chain is made from TRBV6-2 or TRBV6-3 and TRBJ1-1; too little of a D gene remains to name it. Input material: PBMCs or a T cell subset sorted from them (not recorded which). The nucleotide sequence is TGTGCCAGCATTGGACTGCTCTCTGAAGCTTTCTTT. Translated, this gives CASIGLLSEAFF.